The rows below give T cell receptor beta chains drawn from one sample of a study of T cells after yellow fever vaccination. TCRdb re-analysed the 5' RACE reads in MiXCR, keeping a single row per CDR3 protein. The repertoire includes approximately 96,000 distinct CDR3 sequences, almost 9% of them detected once, and 16% sits in the top ten. This specimen was CD8+ T cells not binding an NS4B(214-222) dextramer, sorted from PBMCs, taken more than 14 days after the first yellow fever vaccination. The receptor source for this set is a man in his late teens or twenties who received the YFV17D yellow fever vaccine. The CDR3 runs from the conserved cysteine through the conserved F or W. Fields, in order: V gene, D gene, J gene, clone size, CDR3 protein, CDR3 DNA. A D gene is named only where the DNA matches it firmly. Some rows mark clone size as missing; the rest say once, few, many or name a class of expanded clone.

v_gene: TRBV7-9
d_gene: .
j_gene: TRBJ2-5
abundance: few
CDR3aa: CASSLIHSFETQYF
CDR3nt: TGTGCCAGCAGCTTGATTCACTCCTTTGAGACCCAGTACTTC

v_gene: TRBV4-1
d_gene: .
j_gene: TRBJ1-5
abundance: .
CDR3aa: CASSGGSNQPQHF
CDR3nt: TGCGCCAGCAGCGGAGGGAGCAATCAGCCCCAGCATTTT

v_gene: TRBV10-2
d_gene: TRBD1
j_gene: TRBJ1-6
abundance: .
CDR3aa: CASMQGATTLHF
CDR3nt: TGCGCCAGCATGCAGGGGGCGACGACCCTCCACTTT

v_gene: TRBV6-5
d_gene: TRBD1
j_gene: TRBJ1-6
abundance: few
CDR3aa: CASSYGQGNSPLHF
CDR3nt: TGTGCCAGCAGTTACGGACAGGGTAATTCACCCCTCCACTTT

v_gene: TRBV12-3/TRBV12-4
d_gene: TRBD1
j_gene: TRBJ1-1
abundance: few
CDR3aa: CASTQQGIGTEAFF
CDR3nt: TGTGCCAGCACTCAACAGGGGATAGGCACTGAAGCTTTCTTT

v_gene: TRBV4-1
d_gene: .
j_gene: TRBJ1-5
abundance: few
CDR3aa: CASSRSLGSNQPQHF
CDR3nt: TGCGCCAGCAGTCGATCTCTTGGCAGTAATCAGCCCCAGCATTTT

v_gene: TRBV9
d_gene: TRBD1
j_gene: TRBJ1-2
abundance: .
CDR3aa: CASSPGGQGTYGYTF
CDR3nt: TGTGCCAGCAGCCCCGGGGGACAGGGGACCTATGGCTACACCTTC

v_gene: TRBV4-3
d_gene: .
j_gene: TRBJ2-1
abundance: many
CDR3aa: CASSQRAAIYNEQFF
CDR3nt: TGCGCCAGCAGCCAAAGAGCGGCCATCTACAATGAGCAGTTCTTC

v_gene: TRBV6-1
d_gene: TRBD1
j_gene: TRBJ1-1
abundance: .
CDR3aa: CASTLGQGATEAFF
CDR3nt: TGTGCCAGCACCCTAGGACAGGGGGCTACTGAAGCTTTCTTT

v_gene: TRBV2
d_gene: .
j_gene: TRBJ2-1
abundance: .
CDR3aa: CASNGPSGEQFF
CDR3nt: TGTGCCAGCAACGGCCCTAGTGGTGAGCAGTTCTTC

v_gene: TRBV7-6
d_gene: .
j_gene: TRBJ2-7
abundance: .
CDR3aa: CASSPRDGYYEQYF
CDR3nt: TGTGCCAGCAGCCCCCGGGACGGCTACTACGAGCAGTACTTC

v_gene: TRBV12-3/TRBV12-4
d_gene: .
j_gene: TRBJ2-1
abundance: few
CDR3aa: CASSFIGNEQFF
CDR3nt: TGTGCCAGCAGTTTTATTGGGAATGAGCAGTTCTTC

v_gene: TRBV21-1
d_gene: .
j_gene: TRBJ2-7
abundance: .
CDR3aa: CASSTYERGTGGRNF
CDR3nt: TGTGCCAGCAGCACTTACGAGAGGGGGACAGGGGGCCGGAACTTC

v_gene: TRBV6-2/TRBV6-3
d_gene: TRBD2
j_gene: TRBJ2-6
abundance: .
CDR3aa: CASSYGTTGANVLTF
CDR3nt: TGTGCCAGCAGTTACGGGACTACAGGGGCCAACGTCCTGACTTTC

v_gene: TRBV19
d_gene: .
j_gene: TRBJ2-2
abundance: few
CDR3aa: CASSILKTGTTGELFF
CDR3nt: TGTGCCAGTAGTATACTGAAAACGGGAACCACCGGGGAGCTGTTTTTT

v_gene: TRBV4-1
d_gene: .
j_gene: TRBJ2-1
abundance: .
CDR3aa: CASSQVLYNEQFF
CDR3nt: TGCGCCAGCAGCCAAGTTTTATACAATGAGCAGTTCTTC

v_gene: TRBV19
d_gene: .
j_gene: TRBJ2-1
abundance: .
CDR3aa: CASSKAGGYNEQFF
CDR3nt: TGTGCCAGTAGTAAGGCTGGGGGATACAATGAGCAGTTCTTC

v_gene: TRBV24-1
d_gene: .
j_gene: TRBJ1-5
abundance: many
CDR3aa: CATSERGTQPQHF
CDR3nt: TGTGCCACCAGTGAAAGAGGAACTCAGCCCCAGCATTTT

v_gene: TRBV5-1
d_gene: .
j_gene: TRBJ1-2
abundance: few
CDR3aa: CASSPKGDSRPFGYTF
CDR3nt: TGCGCCAGCAGCCCTAAGGGGGACTCTAGGCCCTTTGGCTACACCTTC

v_gene: TRBV19
d_gene: .
j_gene: TRBJ1-1
abundance: .
CDR3aa: CASSIATGLEAFF
CDR3nt: TGTGCCAGTAGTATAGCAACAGGCCTTGAAGCTTTCTTT

v_gene: TRBV11-2
d_gene: .
j_gene: TRBJ2-2
abundance: few
CDR3aa: CASSLGGITGELFF
CDR3nt: TGTGCCAGCAGCTTGGGTGGAATCACCGGGGAGCTGTTTTTT

v_gene: TRBV10-3
d_gene: .
j_gene: TRBJ2-5
abundance: few
CDR3aa: CAISVAGTGVETQYF
CDR3nt: TGTGCCATCAGTGTGGCAGGGACGGGTGTGGAGACCCAGTACTTC

v_gene: TRBV29-1
d_gene: TRBD2
j_gene: TRBJ2-1
abundance: .
CDR3aa: CSARLAGNIEQFF
CDR3nt: TGCAGCGCCCGACTAGCGGGGAACATTGAGCAGTTCTTC

v_gene: TRBV4-1
d_gene: TRBD1
j_gene: TRBJ1-5
abundance: few
CDR3aa: CASSPTTHRGQPQHF
CDR3nt: TGCGCCAGCAGCCCGACAACACACAGGGGACAGCCCCAGCATTTT

v_gene: TRBV6-1
d_gene: TRBD1
j_gene: TRBJ1-5
abundance: .
CDR3aa: CASSTRQGSYSNQPQHF
CDR3nt: TGTGCCAGCTCCACTCGACAGGGCTCTTATAGCAATCAGCCCCAGCATTTT

v_gene: TRBV28
d_gene: .
j_gene: TRBJ2-1
abundance: .
CDR3aa: CASSLAQGFPYNEQFF
CDR3nt: TGTGCCAGCAGTTTGGCCCAAGGTTTCCCCTACAATGAGCAGTTCTTC

v_gene: TRBV12-3/TRBV12-4
d_gene: .
j_gene: TRBJ1-6
abundance: .
CDR3aa: CASSLEVVGNSPLHF
CDR3nt: TGTGCCAGCAGTTTAGAGGTGGTAGGAAATTCACCCCTCCACTTT

v_gene: TRBV3-1
d_gene: .
j_gene: TRBJ2-7
abundance: few
CDR3aa: CASSQEARPTYEQYF
CDR3nt: TGTGCCAGCAGCCAAGAAGCACGCCCAACCTACGAGCAGTACTTC

v_gene: TRBV11-2
d_gene: TRBD1
j_gene: TRBJ2-6
abundance: few
CDR3aa: CASSLGPGTGRTNVLTF
CDR3nt: TGTGCCAGCAGCTTAGGCCCTGGGACAGGGAGAACCAACGTCCTGACTTTC